These 21 T cell receptor beta chains originate from one sample sequenced in a study of shared clonotypes between healthy human individuals. Repertoires were generated with immunoSEQ multiplex PCR, while TCRdb's copy carries only in-frame clones and drops some. Counted here are millions of clones, approximately 94% occurring once; the ten biggest clones make up more than 1.5%. CD45RO negativity and positive selection for CCR7 defined naive CD8 cells, a population that excluded terminally differentiated effector memory CD45RA+ cells. The specimen was naive CD8+ T cells from PBMCs. All receptors come from a man between 18 and 29 years old in good health. Some clones in this sample may be carry-over from other donors' samples.

The rearrangement uses TRBV27 and TRBJ2-7; 14 positions match TRBD2. This CDR3 spans 18 amino acids. Germline CDR1 MNHEY, CDR2 SMNVEV (reference sequence). V lost 5 bases to trimming and J lost 2 bases; unmatched junction nucleotides: 11. The CDR3 bases are TGTGCCAGCAGTCTCCGGGGACTAGCGGGAGCCTCCCCCTACGAGCAGTACTTC. Protein: CASSLRGLAGASPYEQYF.

The chain links TRBV19 to TRBJ2-7; 9 bases fit TRBD2. V shed 7 bases and J 5 bases; nucleotides not matched to a gene: 12. Germline V gives CDR1 LNHDA, CDR2 SQIVND (reference sequence). The CDR3 is 15 residues long. The CDR3 DNA reads as TGTGCCAGTAACAATCGGGGACTAGCTCGGGACGAGCAGTACTTC. Protein product: CASNNRGLARDEQYF.

The chain has TRBV19 and TRBJ1-1; D is uncertain. The V end lost 6 bases, the J end lost 0 bases, and 5 bases lay between the germline ends. The CDR3 covers 12 residues. CDR1 LNHDA and CDR2 SQIVND come from the germline V gene (reference sequence). The CDR3 reads CASRMMNTEAFF. The CDR3 nucleotides are TGTGCCAGTAGAATGATGAACACTGAAGCTTTCTTT.

The chain has TRBV15 and TRBJ1-2; a possible D gene is TRBD1 (5 bases). CDR1 is LNHNV, CDR2 YYDKDF, per germline (reference sequence). The CDR3 totals 14 residues. The ends were cut back, 3 bases at V and 2 bases at J, with 10 bases in the middle. The CDR3 protein is CATSSLGGNYGYTF. The CDR3 bases are TGTGCCACCAGCAGTCTTGGGGGAAACTATGGCTACACCTTC.

The rearrangement uses TRBV18 and TRBJ2-7; D gene unclear. CDR1 and CDR2 (germline): KGHSH, LQKENI. The CDR3 totals 12 residues. V lost 6 bases to trimming and J lost 3 bases, with 9 bases between them. The CDR3 here is CASSSTFYEQYF. CDR3 DNA sequence: TGTGCCAGCTCCTCGACATTCTACGAGCAGTACTTC.

J is TRBJ2-7 and V is TRBV11-2; 7 nucleotides agree with TRBD2. This CDR3 has 15 amino acids. J gave up 5 bases and V 1 base, and 8 bases lay outside the gene matches. Germline assignment: CDR1 SGHAT and CDR2 FQNNGV. CDR3 residues: CASSLGGGKENEQYF. In DNA, the CDR3 is TGTGCCAGCAGCTTAGGGGGAGGGAAGGAGAACGAGCAGTACTTC.

The chain links TRBV27 to TRBJ2-7, with a tentative D call TRBD1 (5 bases). Germline CDR1 is MNHEY and CDR2 is SMNVEV (reference sequence). The CDR3 covers 14 residues. With 5 bases removed from V and 5 bases from J, the gap between germline ends came to 16 bases. The CDR3 loop reads CASSQIDSPHEQYF. As DNA, the CDR3 is TGTGCCAGCAGTCAAATCGACAGCCCCCACGAGCAGTACTTC.

This clone showed up just once. J is TRBJ2-2 and V is TRBV7-2, with 7 bases fitting TRBD1. Germline loops: CDR1 SGHTA, CDR2 FQGNSA. CDR3 length: 16 amino acids. The junction had 8 bases not matched to a gene; V was cut back by 7 bases and J by 0 bases. The CDR3 nucleotides read TGTGCCAGCATAGGGGGACAGTTCGCGAACACCGGGGAGCTGTTTTTT. Translation: CASIGGQFANTGELFF.

This chain links TRBV27 with TRBJ1-1; 11 positions agree with TRBD1. The germline CDR1 and CDR2 sequences are MNHEY and SMNVEV (reference sequence). The CDR3 has 16 amino acids. Unmatched junction bases numbered 7, after V lost 7 bases and J lost 0 bases. The CDR3 DNA is TGTGCCAGCAACCGGGACAGGGGGTCAATGAACACTGAAGCTTTCTTT. The encoded protein is CASNRDRGSMNTEAFF.

For this clone: Other DNA sequences in this specimen translate into the identical CDR3. This chain connects TRBV28 to TRBJ1-2; D is possibly TRBD1 (5 bases). The CDR3 covers 13 residues. Germline-derived CDR1 and CDR2 are MDHEN and SYDVKM. V was shortened by 2 bases and J by 5 bases, with 9 bases between the two germline ends. CDR3 sequence: CASSLTGNYGYTF. CDR3 bases: TGTGCCAGCAGTTTAACAGGCAATTATGGCTACACCTTC.

The chain joins TRBV7-2 to TRBJ2-7; the match to TRBD2 covers 8 bases. CDR1 and CDR2 (germline): SGHTA, FQGNSA. CDR3 length equals 15 residues. The J segment lost 7 bases and the V segment lost 5 bases, leaving 13 bases of the junction unmatched. The CDR3 protein is CASSLTSGWTREQYF. In nucleotides, the CDR3 is TGTGCCAGCAGCCTTACTAGCGGATGGACTAGGGAGCAGTACTTC.

This chain uses TRBV5-8 with TRBJ1-2; D is uncertain. Trimming pared 1 base from V and 4 bases from J, leaving 8 bases between. CDR3 length: 13 amino acids. Germline V lookup: CDR1 SGHTS, CDR2 YDEGEE. This chain's CDR3 is CASSLQSAYGYTF. CDR3 coding DNA: TGTGCCAGCAGCTTGCAGTCCGCCTATGGCTACACCTTC.

The chain links TRBV29-1 to TRBJ2-1, with TRBD2 matching over 7 bases. Germline V gene lookup returns CDR1 SQVTM and CDR2 ANQGSEA. This CDR3 contains 14 residues. Unmatched junction bases numbered 4, after V lost 4 bases and J lost 1 base. The CDR3 loop reads CSVAAGASYNEQFF. The CDR3 nucleotides are TGCAGCGTTGCGGCGGGAGCGTCCTACAATGAGCAGTTCTTC.

CDR3 in DNA: TGTGCCAGCAGTGCCGGACAGTCTCTTTACGAGCAGTACTTC. The encoded protein is CASSAGQSLYEQYF. The J gene is TRBJ2-7, the V gene TRBV2, with D tentatively TRBD1 (6 bases). This CDR3 has 14 amino acids. The V end lost 4 bases, the J end lost 4 bases, and 14 bases lay between the germline ends. Germline loops: CDR1 SNHLY, CDR2 FYNNEI.

The genes are TRBV11-2 and TRBJ2-3; D might be TRBD1 (5 bases). The V end was cut by 4 bases, the J end by 0 bases, with 14 bases between. Germline assignment: CDR1 SGHAT and CDR2 FQNNGV. CDR3 length: 16 residues. This CDR3 is CASSYPQGSSTDTQYF. CDR3 bases: TGTGCCAGCAGCTACCCCCAGGGTTCTAGCACAGATACGCAGTATTTT.

The chain employs TRBV19 and TRBJ2-2, with 8 bases fitting TRBD2. V lost 2 bases and J lost 4; bases outside the gene matches: 6. The CDR3 length is 16 residues. Germline values: CDR1 LNHDA, CDR2 SQIVND (reference sequence). The DNA for the CDR3 is TGTGCCAGTAGTATAAGGTCCGGGAGGGCCACCGGGGAGCTGTTTTTT. It specifies CASSIRSGRATGELFF.

For this clone: This specimen includes other DNA sequences encoding the same CDR3. This chain joins TRBV9 and TRBJ2-2; either TRBD1 or TRBD2 may fit D (5 bases each). Deletions cut 2 bases from V and 6 bases from J, with 8 bases between. The CDR3 is 13 residues long. Germline lookup yields CDR1 SGDLS and CDR2 YYNGEE. In DNA, the CDR3 is TGTGCCAGCAGCGTGGGGCGGGCCGGGGAGCTGTTTTTT. It specifies CASSVGRAGELFF.

The chain joins TRBV28 to TRBJ1-4; 8 bases fit TRBD1. This CDR3 is built from 13 residues. The germline gives CDR1 MDHEN, CDR2 SYDVKM. Trimming took 10 bases from V and 7 from J; bases not matched to a gene: 8. The CDR3 coding sequence is TGTGCCACTTGGGCAGGGGGCAGTGAAAAACTGTTTTTT. Translated, it gives CATWAGGSEKLFF.

The rearrangement links TRBV28 to TRBJ1-1, with 8 bases that match TRBD1. Germline V gives CDR1 MDHEN, CDR2 SYDVKM. Losses at the gene ends were 5 bases for V and 1 base for J; bases not matched to a gene: 3. This CDR3 region has 14 residues. The CDR3: CASSTRGPNTEAFF. CDR3 nucleotides: TGTGCCAGCAGTACCAGGGGGCCGAACACTGAAGCTTTCTTT.

This chain joins TRBV6-5 and TRBJ2-7; 8 nucleotides align to TRBD1. V trimming: 5 bases; J trimming: 6 bases; junction bases outside the gene matches: 6. Germline V gene lookup returns CDR1 MNHEY and CDR2 SVGAGI. The CDR3 extends over 13 amino acids. CDR3 nucleotides: TGTGCCAGCAGTCACAGGGGGTCGGGCGAGCAGTACTTC. This encodes CASSHRGSGEQYF.

The chain links TRBV27 to TRBJ1-1; D is unclear. The CDR3 extends over 15 amino acids. The V end was cut by 6 bases, the J end by 0 bases, with 14 bases between. In germline, CDR1 is MNHEY, CDR2 SMNVEV (reference sequence). The CDR3 spells CASRKLPNMNTEAFF. As DNA, the CDR3 is TGTGCCAGCAGGAAATTACCTAATATGAACACTGAAGCTTTCTTT.